A single sample gave rise to the 27 T cell receptor beta chains below, sequenced in a study of cytomegalovirus exposure and HLA in healthy donors (dated 2017 in TCRdb). Preparation of the library involved the immunoSEQ multiplex PCR assay. A mixture of 60 forward primers for TCR Vbeta segments and 13 reverse primers for TCR Jbeta segments was used in the multiplex PCR. TCRdb retrieved this table from immuneACCESS and kept in-frame rearrangements only. Not all clones are present; in checked studies, unresolved V genes account for under half, and no reason is known for the remainder. The sample yields 100,000 to 150,000 clones; 77% were counted once. The leading ten clones occupy approximately 4.2% of the sample. Sequencing was done on a sample of PBMCs. The receptors shown here come from a male donor in good health and CMV-seropositive.

CDR3 loop: CASSSGTSGGTGELFF. The CDR3 DNA sequence: TGTGCCAGCAGCTCGGGGACTAGCGGGGGGACCGGGGAGCTGTTTTTT. The rearrangement joins TRBV5-4 to TRBJ2-2; 15 nucleotides align to TRBD2. The CDR3 consists of 16 residues. V was pared by 3 bases and J by 5 bases, with 2 bases of the junction left unmatched. Germline CDR1 and CDR2: SGHNT and YYREEE (reference sequence).

V is TRBV7-2 and J is TRBJ1-5, with D unresolved. Between the trimmed V and J ends, which lost 5 bases and 7 bases, there was a span of 12 bases. CDR1 SGHTA and CDR2 FQGNSA come from the germline V gene. The CDR3 length is 13 residues. CDR3 region: CASSRRKEQPQHF. In nucleotides, the CDR3 is TGTGCCAGCAGCCGACGAAAGGAGCAGCCCCAGCATTTT.

The chain is built from TRBV19 and TRBJ2-2, with 8 bases aligning to TRBD1. With V trimmed by 10 bases and J by 3 bases, 7 bases remained unmatched. The CDR3 consists of 14 residues. Germline values: CDR1 LNHDA, CDR2 SQIVND (reference sequence). The CDR3 protein is CATQGQEYTGELFF. In nucleotides, the CDR3 is TGTGCCACCCAGGGACAGGAATACACCGGGGAGCTGTTTTTT.

The rearrangement links TRBV13 to TRBJ2-7; 8 nucleotides match TRBD2. CDR3 length: 14 amino acids. CDR1 and CDR2 from the germline V gene are PRHDT and FYEKMQ (reference sequence). V lost 3 bases to trimming and J lost 7 bases; unmatched junction nucleotides: 8. CDR3 residues: CASSFRAGVREQYF. CDR3 bases: TGTGCCAGCAGCTTCAGAGCGGGAGTGAGGGAGCAGTACTTC.

The chain uses TRBV6-1 and TRBJ1-1; D is ambiguous. The germline gives CDR1 MNHNS, CDR2 SASEGT. There are 13 residues in the CDR3. The ends were cut back, 5 bases at V and 1 base at J, with 8 bases in the middle. CDR3 region: CASSKAGNTEAFF. DNA of the CDR3: TGTGCCAGCAGTAAGGCAGGGAACACTGAAGCTTTCTTT.

V gene TRBV18 combines with J gene TRBJ1-1; D uncertain. The CDR3 extends over 12 amino acids. The V gene's germline CDR1 is KGHSH and CDR2 LQKENI. Trimming took off 5 bases at V and 10 bases at J, with 14 bases between the two ends. In nucleotides, the CDR3 is TGTGCCAGCTCAGGTCGGGGAGGAGGAGCTTTCTTT. Its protein product is CASSGRGGGAFF.

V and J are TRBV27 and TRBJ1-2; no clear D. This CDR3 comprises 13 residues. The V gene lost 3 bases and the J gene lost 3 bases, with 8 bases spanning the gap. Germline loops: CDR1 MNHEY, CDR2 SMNVEV (reference sequence). CDR3 protein: CASSFGGYYGYTF. The CDR3, as DNA: TGTGCCAGCAGTTTTGGTGGCTACTATGGCTACACCTTC.

This clone was picked up a small number of times. This chain uses TRBV27 with TRBJ2-7, with D perhaps matching TRBD1 (5 bases). The CDR3 runs to 15 residues. Germline lookup yields CDR1 MNHEY and CDR2 SMNVEV (reference sequence). V lost 5 bases and J 4 bases, leaving 18 bases between the germline ends. CDR3 in amino acids: CASSPTQTAIYEQYF. In DNA, the CDR3 is TGTGCCAGCAGTCCCACGCAGACAGCGATTTACGAGCAGTACTTC.

This rearrangement joins TRBV9 to TRBJ2-7; 9 nucleotides agree with TRBD1. Per germline, CDR1 SGDLS and CDR2 YYNGEE. Unmatched junction bases numbered 4, after V lost 0 bases and J lost 6 bases. The CDR3 length is 14 residues. The CDR3 nucleotides are TGTGCCAGCAGCGTAGCGGGACAGGGCTCCGAGCAGTACTTC. Its translation: CASSVAGQGSEQYF.

This clone was seen just once. The chain combines TRBV6-1 with TRBJ1-1; D call uncertain. Germline V gene lookup returns CDR1 MNHNS and CDR2 SASEGT. There are 15 residues in the CDR3. V was pared by 3 bases and J by 0 bases, with 11 bases between. The CDR3 region has the DNA TGTGCCAGCAGTGATGGGGAGTCCTTGAACACTGAAGCTTTCTTT. Protein product: CASSDGESLNTEAFF.

V gene TRBV6-1 combines with J gene TRBJ1-2, with TRBD1 matching over 7 bases. Unmatched junction bases numbered 4, after V lost 1 base and J lost 2 bases. In germline, CDR1 is MNHNS, CDR2 SASEGT. This CDR3 contains 15 residues. CDR3 region: CASSEGQGRNYGYTF. CDR3 DNA: TGTGCCAGCAGTGAAGGACAGGGAAGAAACTATGGCTACACCTTC.

The chain is built from TRBV6-1 and TRBJ2-7, with 8 nucleotides matching TRBD1. Germline-derived CDR1 and CDR2 are MNHNS and SASEGT. The CDR3 has 14 amino acids. V lost 6 bases to trimming and J lost 4 bases; unmatched junction nucleotides: 8. The CDR3 reads CASSPTQGAYEQYF. In DNA form, the CDR3 reads TGTGCCAGCAGCCCGACGCAGGGGGCATACGAGCAGTACTTC.

The chain has TRBV28 and TRBJ2-1, with 10 positions matching TRBD1. The length of the CDR3 is 14 residues. From germline, CDR1 is MDHEN and CDR2 SYDVKM. After removal of 5 bases from V and 7 bases from J, the junction contained 5 bases not matched to a gene. DNA for the CDR3: TGTGCCAGCAGTCAGCCGGGACAGGGGAATGAGCAGTTCTTC. As protein: CASSQPGQGNEQFF.

The chain is built from TRBV5-5 and TRBJ1-2; D may be TRBD1 (5 bases). The V gene lost 0 bases and the J gene lost 3 bases, with 12 bases spanning the gap. The CDR3 contains 15 residues. From germline, CDR1 is SGHKS and CDR2 YYEKEE (reference sequence). The CDR3 nucleotides read TGTGCCAGCAGCTTGGGCGCGGGGGGGTACTATGGCTACACCTTC. The encoded protein is CASSLGAGGYYGYTF.

The chain employs TRBV10-3 and TRBJ1-1, with D maybe TRBD1 (5 bases). The CDR3 is made up of 11 amino acids. The germline gives CDR1 ENHRY, CDR2 SYGVKD. V lost 6 bases, J lost 11 bases, and 13 bases lay in between. The CDR3 spells CAISSPGRAFF. The DNA for the CDR3 is TGTGCCATCAGCTCCCCAGGGCGGGCTTTCTTT.

V is TRBV5-4 and J is TRBJ2-2; D perhaps matches TRBD2 (5 bases). From germline, CDR1 is SGHNT and CDR2 YYREEE (reference sequence). CDR3 length: 14 amino acids. The V end lost 6 bases, the J end lost 1 base, and 10 bases lay between the germline ends. The CDR3 DNA follows: TGTGCCAGCACTGGGAGTGGGAACACCGGGGAGCTGTTTTTT. This gives the protein CASTGSGNTGELFF.

The rearrangement links TRBV2 to TRBJ2-6; D is perhaps TRBD1 (6 bases). The CDR3 has 16 amino acids. Germline V gene data show CDR1 as SNHLY and CDR2 as FYNNEI. Trimming shortened V by 2 bases and J by 2 bases, and 10 bases separated the two germline ends. CDR3 sequence: CASSEMGAAGANVLTF. The CDR3 bases are TGTGCCAGCAGTGAAATGGGGGCTGCTGGGGCCAACGTCCTGACTTTC.

About this clone itself: Because the CDR3 is missing its conserved closing phenylalanine or tryptophan, this is likely a read error. The gene calls are TRBV7-9 and TRBJ1-2; tentative D call: TRBD1 (5 bases). The CDR3 extends over 13 amino acids. CDR1 and CDR2 from the germline V gene are SEHNR and FQNEAQ (reference sequence). V lost 4 bases to trimming and J lost 7 bases, with 13 bases between them. CDR3 loop: CASSSVGALGYTL. CDR3 nucleotide sequence: TGTGCCAGCAGCTCCGTAGGGGCGCTTGGCTACACCCTC.

This clone was detected a few times. The chain joins TRBV7-9 to TRBJ2-2, with 7 bases aligning to TRBD1. Germline V gene lookup returns CDR1 SEHNR and CDR2 FQNEAQ (reference sequence). Trimming at V came to 2 bases and at J to 6 bases, leaving 6 bases not matched to a gene. The CDR3 consists of 15 residues. CDR3 nucleotides: TGTGCCAGCAGCTTATTCAGGGGGTTTGCCGGGGAGCTGTTTTTT. It is translated as CASSLFRGFAGELFF.

The chain is built from TRBV2 and TRBJ1-5, with D possibly matching TRBD1 (5 bases). Germline V gene sequence: CDR1 SNHLY, CDR2 FYNNEI. The CDR3 spans 16 residues. V shed 5 bases and J shed 2 bases, with 16 bases lying between them. DNA for the CDR3: TGTGCCAGCAGTTCCGACGGGGGGTTCGGCAATCAGCCCCAGCATTTT. Encoded protein: CASSSDGGFGNQPQHF.

The chain is built from TRBV5-1 and TRBJ1-1, with 9 positions matching TRBD1. This CDR3 comprises 15 residues. Germline assignment: CDR1 SGHRS and CDR2 YFSETQ. J was trimmed by 3 bases and V by 2 bases; bases with no gene match: 5. CDR3 bases: TGCGCCAGCAGCTTCAAGGGGACAGGGTACACTGAAGCTTTCTTT. Translation: CASSFKGTGYTEAFF. The full variable domain, with the rest looked up from reference TRBV5-1 and TRBJ1-1, is KAGVTQTPRYLIKTRGQQVTLSCSPISGHRSVSWYQQTPGQGLQFLFEYFSETQRNKGNFPGRFSGRQFSNSRSEMNVSTLELGDSALYLCASSFKGTGYTEAFFGQGTRLTVV.

The J gene is TRBJ1-2, the V gene TRBV5-1; D gene ambiguous. The CDR3 loop spans 14 amino acids. Trimming removed 0 bases from V and 9 bases from J, with 15 bases in between. CDR1 is SGHRS, CDR2 YFSETQ, per germline. Here the CDR3 reads CASSLAMAAARYTF. CDR3 DNA: TGCGCCAGCAGCTTGGCCATGGCAGCGGCACGCTACACCTTC.

This chain joins TRBV2 and TRBJ2-7, with D unclear. CDR3 length: 11 residues. Trimming removed 6 bases at V and 1 base at J, with 4 bases between. Germline CDR1 reads SNHLY; CDR2 reads FYNNEI. CDR3 DNA sequence: TGTGCCAGCAGCCCGTCCTACGAGCAGTACTTC. As protein: CASSPSYEQYF. Full variable domain (remainder filled in from reference TRBV2 and TRBJ2-7): EPEVTQTPSHQVTQMGQEVILRCVPISNHLYFYWYRQILGQKVEFLVSFYNNEISEKSEIFDDQFSVERPDGSNFTLKIRSTKLEDSAMYFCASSPSYEQYFGPGTRLTVT.

A single count supports this clone. The rearrangement joins TRBV5-1 to TRBJ2-5, with 7 bases fitting TRBD2. Trimming at V came to 7 bases and at J to 1 base, leaving 10 bases not matched to a gene. The CDR3 totals 15 residues. Germline-derived CDR1 and CDR2 are SGHRS and YFSETQ. CDR3 residues: CASLESGISQETQYF. The DNA of the CDR3 is TGCGCCAGCTTAGAAAGCGGGATTTCCCAAGAGACCCAGTACTTC.

The J gene is TRBJ2-1, the V gene TRBV5-5; 8 bases align to TRBD2. The CDR3 extends over 18 amino acids. Germline V gives CDR1 SGHKS, CDR2 YYEKEE (reference sequence). V dropped 0 bases and J dropped 0; count of bases not matched to a gene: 8. CDR3 region: CASSLGVAGLHSYNEQFF. DNA of the CDR3: TGTGCCAGCAGCTTGGGGGTAGCGGGGCTCCACTCCTACAATGAGCAGTTCTTC.

The J gene is TRBJ2-3, the V gene TRBV9; 7 bases agree with TRBD2. With V trimmed by 0 bases and J by 5 bases, 6 bases remained unmatched. From germline, CDR1 is SGDLS and CDR2 YYNGEE. The CDR3 has 15 amino acids. Here the CDR3 reads CASSVAGGLLDTQYF. In nucleotides, the CDR3 is TGTGCCAGCAGCGTAGCGGGAGGACTGTTAGATACGCAGTATTTT.

This chain links TRBV7-2 with TRBJ2-3; TRBD2 matches 7 bases. There are 16 residues in the CDR3. Germline CDR1 SGHTA, CDR2 FQGNSA. Trimming at V came to 5 bases and at J to 2 bases, leaving 10 bases not matched to a gene. The CDR3 sequence is CASSKAGLAVTDTQYF. The CDR3, as DNA: TGTGCCAGCAGCAAAGCAGGCCTAGCGGTCACAGATACGCAGTATTTT.